Sequencing of this T cell receptor (beta chain) was carried out in a study of shared clonotypes between healthy human individuals. Study observations and caveats: Compared with clonotypes that all four donors shared, non-shared clonotypes had lower generation probabilities. Donors were few, which limited the genetic and exposure-history diversity represented. About 5% of naive CD4 clonotypes were shared across several donors.

The data were produced by immunoSEQ multiplex PCR, yet TCRdb's version contains in-frame clones alone and is incomplete. The sample consists of roughly 2,300,000 clones, under 95% of them appearing once. Germline V gives CDR1 MGHDK, CDR2 SYGVNS. V was trimmed by 0 bases and J by 10 bases, leaving 16 bases between them. The CDR3 length is 15 residues. For this clone: The antigen is undetermined.

The TCR originated in a man between 18 and 29 years old in good health. Some clones in this sample may be carry-over from other donors' samples. The material sequenced was naive CD4+ T cells from PBMCs. Documented subset: CD45RA+ positively selected. The chain joins TRBV25-1 to TRBJ2-1; D gene ambiguous. The CDR3 bases are TGTGCCAGCAGTGAATATAGCCTTTACAATGAAGAGCAGTTCTTC. Translation gives CASSEYSLYNEEQFF.